This T cell receptor (beta chain) was retrieved from a study of vaccination effects on CD4 cells after COVID-19. On this clone itself: Its antigen is not known.

Antigen-specific CD4+ T cells were expanded with viral peptide pools in the ViraFEST assay before sequencing. Isolation of CD4+ T cells took place after approximately 10 days of culture. Profiled with immunoSEQ multiplex PCR; TCRdb holds only in-frame clones, not every one. The data contain 20,000 to 25,000 clones, approximately 73% of them singletons. This sequence was found in a human donor who received a COVID-19 vaccine. The sample in question was CD4+ T cells from PBMCs cultured with HCoV-229E spike peptides, obtained before COVID-19 vaccination.

The CDR3 loop reads CAPAEGEVPDTQYF. DNA of the CDR3: TGTGCCCCCGCAGAGGGAGAGGTTCCAGATACGCAGTATTTT. The chain employs TRBV12-2 and TRBJ2-3; the DNA was not compared with TRBD2, the D call given in the table. TRBV12-2 is a documented pseudogene. The CDR3 spans 14 residues.